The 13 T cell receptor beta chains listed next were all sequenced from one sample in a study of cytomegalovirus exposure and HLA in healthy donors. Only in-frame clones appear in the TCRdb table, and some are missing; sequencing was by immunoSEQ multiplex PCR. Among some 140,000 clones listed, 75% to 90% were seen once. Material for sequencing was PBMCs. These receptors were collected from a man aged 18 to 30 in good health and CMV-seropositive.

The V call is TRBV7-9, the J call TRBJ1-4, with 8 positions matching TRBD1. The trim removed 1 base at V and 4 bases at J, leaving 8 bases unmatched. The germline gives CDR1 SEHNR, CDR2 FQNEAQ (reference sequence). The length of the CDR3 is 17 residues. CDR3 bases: TGTGCCAGCAGCTTAGTAGTGGGGGACAGGCTTAATGAAAAACTGTTTTTT. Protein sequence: CASSLVVGDRLNEKLFF.

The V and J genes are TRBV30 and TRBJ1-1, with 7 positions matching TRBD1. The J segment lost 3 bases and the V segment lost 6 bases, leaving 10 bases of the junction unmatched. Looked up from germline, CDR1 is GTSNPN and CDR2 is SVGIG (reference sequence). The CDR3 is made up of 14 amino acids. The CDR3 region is CACLNRGPYTEAFF. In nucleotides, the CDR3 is TGTGCCTGCCTGAACAGGGGCCCTTACACTGAAGCTTTCTTT.

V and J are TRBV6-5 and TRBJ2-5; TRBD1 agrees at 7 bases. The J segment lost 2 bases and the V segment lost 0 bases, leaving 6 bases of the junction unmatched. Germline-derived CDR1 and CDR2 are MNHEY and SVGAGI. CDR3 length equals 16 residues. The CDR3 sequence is CASSYSSLGQQETQYF. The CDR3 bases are TGTGCCAGCAGTTACTCGAGTCTGGGACAGCAAGAGACCCAGTACTTC.

DNA for the CDR3: TGTGCCAGCAGCTTAAACAGGCGAATGGCCGGGGAGCTGTTTTTT. It codes for CASSLNRRMAGELFF. The chain joins TRBV11-2 to TRBJ2-2; TRBD1 is a possible D gene (5 bases). The CDR3 loop spans 15 amino acids. With 2 bases removed from V and 6 bases from J, the gap between germline ends came to 13 bases. Germline CDR1 is SGHAT and CDR2 is FQNNGV. The variable domain in full, with the rest retrieved from reference TRBV11-2 and TRBJ2-2, is EAGVAQSPRYKIIEKRQSVAFWCNPISGHATLYWYQQILGQGPKLLIQFQNNGVVDDSQLPKDRFSAERLKGVDSTLKIQPAKLEDSAVYLCASSLNRRMAGELFFGEGSRLTVL.

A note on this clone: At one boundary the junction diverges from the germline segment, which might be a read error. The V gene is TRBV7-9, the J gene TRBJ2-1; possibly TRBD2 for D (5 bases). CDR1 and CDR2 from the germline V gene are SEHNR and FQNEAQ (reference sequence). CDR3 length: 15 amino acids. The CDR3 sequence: CASSAWKDSDNEQFF. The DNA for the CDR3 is TGTGCCAGCAGCGCGTGGAAGGACTCCGACAATGAGCAGTTCTTC. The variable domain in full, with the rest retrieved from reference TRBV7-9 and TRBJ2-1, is DTGVSQNPRHKITKRGQNVTFRCDPISEHNRLYWYRQTLGQGPEFLTYFQNEAQLEKSRLLSDRFSAERPKGSFSTLEIQRTEQGDSAMYLCASSAWKDSDNEQFFGPGTRLTVL.

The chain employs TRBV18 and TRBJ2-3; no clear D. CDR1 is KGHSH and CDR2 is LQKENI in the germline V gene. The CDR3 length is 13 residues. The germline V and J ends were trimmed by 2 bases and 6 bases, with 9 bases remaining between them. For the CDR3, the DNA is TGTGCCAGCTCACCAGCCTCTCGGGATACGCAGTATTTT. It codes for CASSPASRDTQYF. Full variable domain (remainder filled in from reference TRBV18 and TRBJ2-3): NAGVMQNPRHLVRRRGQEARLRCSPMKGHSHVYWYRQLPEEGLKFMVYLQKENIIDESGMPKERFSAEFPKEGPSILRIQQVVRGDSAAYFCASSPASRDTQYFGPGTRLTVL.

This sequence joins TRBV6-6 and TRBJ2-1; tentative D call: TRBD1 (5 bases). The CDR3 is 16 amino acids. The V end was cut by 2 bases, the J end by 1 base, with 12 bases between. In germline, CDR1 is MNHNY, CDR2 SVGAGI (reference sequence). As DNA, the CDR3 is TGTGCCAGCAGTTACAAGGGGTATCCGTCCTACAATGAGCAGTTCTTC. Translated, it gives CASSYKGYPSYNEQFF.

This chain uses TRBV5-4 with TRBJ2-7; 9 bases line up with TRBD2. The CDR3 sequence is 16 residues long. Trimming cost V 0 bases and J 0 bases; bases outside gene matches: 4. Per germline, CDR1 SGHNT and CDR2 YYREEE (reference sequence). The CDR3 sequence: CASSLGGGRASYEQYF. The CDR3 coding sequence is TGTGCCAGCAGCTTGGGTGGCGGGAGGGCCTCCTACGAGCAGTACTTC.

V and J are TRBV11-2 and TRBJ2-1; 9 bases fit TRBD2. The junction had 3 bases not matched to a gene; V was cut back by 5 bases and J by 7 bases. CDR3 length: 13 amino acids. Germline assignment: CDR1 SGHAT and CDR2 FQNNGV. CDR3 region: CASSPREGNEQFF. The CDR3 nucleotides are TGTGCCAGCAGCCCGCGGGAGGGAAATGAGCAGTTCTTC.

The CDR3 DNA reads as TGTGCCAGTAGTACCTACAGGGAAGGCTACACCTTC. Its translation is CASSTYREGYTF. The genes are TRBV19 and TRBJ1-2, with a tentative D call TRBD1 (6 bases). The V end was cut by 4 bases, the J end by 8 bases, with 11 bases between. CDR3 length equals 12 residues. CDR1 and CDR2 (germline): LNHDA, SQIVND (reference sequence).

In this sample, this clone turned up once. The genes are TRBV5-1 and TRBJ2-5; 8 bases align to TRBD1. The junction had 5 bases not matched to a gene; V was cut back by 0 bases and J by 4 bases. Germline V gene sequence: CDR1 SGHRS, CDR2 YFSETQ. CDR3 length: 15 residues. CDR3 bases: TGCGCCAGCAGCTTGGTCCCAGGGACAGGAGAGACCCAGTACTTC. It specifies CASSLVPGTGETQYF.

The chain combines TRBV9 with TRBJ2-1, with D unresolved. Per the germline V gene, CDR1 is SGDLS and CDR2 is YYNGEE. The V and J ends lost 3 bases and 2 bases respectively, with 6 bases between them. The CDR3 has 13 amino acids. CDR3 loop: CASSGTPYNEQFF. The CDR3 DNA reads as TGTGCCAGCAGCGGAACTCCCTACAATGAGCAGTTCTTC.

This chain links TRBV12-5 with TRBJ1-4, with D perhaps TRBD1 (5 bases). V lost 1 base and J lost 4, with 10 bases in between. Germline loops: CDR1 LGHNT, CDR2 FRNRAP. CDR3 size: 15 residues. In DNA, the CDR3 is TGTGCTAGTGGTTTGGGACAGACTGATAATGAAAAACTGTTTTTT. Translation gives CASGLGQTDNEKLFF.